These 29 T cell receptor beta chains share one sample of origin, sequenced in a study of OX40 agonist ivuxolimab in advanced cancers. Measured with immunoSEQ multiplex PCR; TCRdb has only the in-frame clones, and not every one. The repertoire includes tens of thousands of clones, around 84% of them detected once, and roughly 1.1% sits in the top ten. This specimen consisted of CD4+ or CD8+ T cells sorted from blood, obtained in a trial of the OX40 agonist ivuxolimab. These receptor sequences come from an adult with an advanced solid tumor such as melanoma, head and neck, liver or kidney cancer.

In nucleotides, the CDR3 is TGCGCCAGCAGCTCCGGGTCTACTGGAAACACCATATATTTT. Its translation: CASSSGSTGNTIYF. This rearrangement joins TRBV5-1 to TRBJ1-3; no definite D call. Germline V CDR1 and CDR2: SGHRS, YFSETQ. Trimming left V 3 bases short and J 2 bases short, with 9 bases between. The CDR3 covers 14 residues.

Only a few counts were recorded for this clone. The rearrangement links TRBV28 to TRBJ2-1; D unresolved. This CDR3 contains 17 residues. Germline assignment: CDR1 MDHEN and CDR2 SYDVKM. Trimming removed 5 bases at V and 0 bases at J, with 17 bases between. DNA for the CDR3: TGTGCCAGCAGTCCCCCTCCTCGGGTGCGCTCCTACAATGAGCAGTTCTTC. It translates to CASSPPPRVRSYNEQFF.

The CDR3 DNA sequence: TGTGCCATCAGGCCGGGACAGACCACAGATACGCAGTATTTT. Encoded protein: CAIRPGQTTDTQYF. V is TRBV10-3 and J is TRBJ2-3; 7 bases map to TRBD1. CDR1 and CDR2 from the germline V gene are ENHRY and SYGVKD. This CDR3 spans 14 amino acids. Trimming removed 6 bases from V and 2 bases from J; junction bases left unmatched: 5.

The rearrangement links TRBV7-2 to TRBJ1-1, with D possibly being TRBD1 (6 bases). V was shortened by 10 bases and J by 0 bases, with 15 bases between the two germline ends. The CDR3 totals 14 residues. Germline V gene lookup returns CDR1 SGHTA and CDR2 FQGNSA. Here the CDR3 DNA reads TGTGCCACCCTTCTCAACAGGGTGAACACTGAAGCTTTCTTT. Protein: CATLLNRVNTEAFF.

This clone was counted only a few times. This chain uses TRBV5-1 with TRBJ1-2; D gene uncertain. Germline V gene sequence: CDR1 SGHRS, CDR2 YFSETQ. V was pared by 4 bases and J by 8 bases, with 15 bases between. The CDR3 covers 13 residues. The CDR3 region is CASSPDQTKGYTF. In nucleotides, the CDR3 is TGCGCCAGCAGCCCAGACCAGACCAAGGGCTACACCTTC.

V is TRBV18 and J is TRBJ2-5; 10 bases align to TRBD1. V lost 4 bases to trimming and J lost 3 bases; unmatched junction nucleotides: 5. Germline V CDR1 and CDR2: KGHSH, LQKENI. The CDR3 consists of 15 residues. CDR3 in DNA: TGTGCCAGCTCACAGGGACAGGGGATGGAAGAGACCCAGTACTTC. It yields the protein CASSQGQGMEETQYF.

This clone was detected once. The rearrangement links TRBV9 to TRBJ1-6; 8 bases align to TRBD1. Germline CDR1 and CDR2: SGDLS and YYNGEE. V lost 3 bases and J lost 7; bases outside the gene matches: 6. The CDR3 runs 15 residues. CDR3 protein: CASSETRQGNSPLHF. For the CDR3, the DNA is TGTGCCAGCAGCGAGACCAGACAGGGGAATTCACCCCTCCACTTT.

The chain has TRBV7-9 and TRBJ1-1; 9 nucleotides agree with TRBD1. Germline lookup yields CDR1 SEHNR and CDR2 FQNEAQ (reference sequence). V trimming: 3 bases; J trimming: 3 bases; junction bases outside the gene matches: 5. The CDR3 is made up of 15 amino acids. The CDR3 DNA reads as TGTGCCAGCAGCTTGGGACAGGGTGGGGACACTGAAGCTTTCTTT. It specifies CASSLGQGGDTEAFF. Full variable domain (outside the CDR3, taken from reference TRBV7-9 and TRBJ1-1): DTGVSQNPRHKITKRGQNVTFRCDPISEHNRLYWYRQTLGQGPEFLTYFQNEAQLEKSRLLSDRFSAERPKGSFSTLEIQRTEQGDSAMYLCASSLGQGGDTEAFFGQGTRLTVV.

The CDR3 DNA reads as TGTGCCAGCACCCAGCAGGGTAGTCTGTTTTTT. It codes for CASTQQGSLFF. The chain is built from TRBV28 and TRBJ1-4; a weak D match, TRBD1 (5 bases). CDR1 and CDR2 (germline): MDHEN, SYDVKM. With 7 bases removed from V and 14 bases from J, the gap between germline ends came to 14 bases. The CDR3 contains 11 residues.

The V gene is TRBV28, the J gene TRBJ2-7, with D possibly being TRBD1 (7 bases). This CDR3 spans 16 amino acids. Trimming took 6 bases from V and 1 from J, leaving 19 bases between them. The V gene's germline CDR1 is MDHEN and CDR2 SYDVKM. CDR3 in amino acids: CASRLGGGTESYEQYF. The DNA for the CDR3 is TGTGCCAGCAGACTAGGAGGGGGGACAGAATCCTACGAGCAGTACTTC.

CDR3 sequence reads: CASSLNRPNEKLFF. DNA of the CDR3: TGCGCCAGCAGCTTGAACAGACCTAATGAAAAACTGTTTTTT. The chain has TRBV5-1 and TRBJ1-4; D is ambiguous. CDR1 and CDR2 (germline): SGHRS, YFSETQ. V was trimmed by 1 base and J by 3 bases, leaving 7 bases between them. This CDR3 region has 14 residues.

The rearrangement joins TRBV5-5 to TRBJ1-5; no clear D gene. Germline values: CDR1 SGHKS, CDR2 YYEKEE (reference sequence). This CDR3 is built from 14 residues. Trimming pared 0 bases from V and 0 bases from J, leaving 4 bases between. CDR3 region: CASSLEYSNQPQHF. The CDR3 DNA follows: TGTGCCAGCAGCTTGGAGTATAGCAATCAGCCCCAGCATTTT.

The chain couples TRBV30 to TRBJ2-7, with D uncertain. The V end was cut by 3 bases, the J end by 4 bases, with 7 bases between. The CDR3 runs to 11 residues. CDR1 is GTSNPN and CDR2 is SVGIG in the germline V gene (reference sequence). CDR3: CAWSQAYEQYF. In DNA, the CDR3 is TGTGCCTGGAGCCAGGCTTACGAGCAGTACTTC.

The V and J genes are TRBV5-1 and TRBJ1-4; D possibly corresponds to TRBD1 (6 bases). This CDR3 has 16 amino acids. Trimming stripped 0 bases from V and 4 bases from J, with 13 bases between. Germline loops: CDR1 SGHRS, CDR2 YFSETQ. The CDR3 spells CASSLEPGAGNEKLFF. CDR3 sequence (DNA): TGCGCCAGCAGCTTGGAACCGGGGGCCGGTAATGAAAAACTGTTTTTT. The variable domain in full, with the rest retrieved from reference TRBV5-1 and TRBJ1-4, is KAGVTQTPRYLIKTRGQQVTLSCSPISGHRSVSWYQQTPGQGLQFLFEYFSETQRNKGNFPGRFSGRQFSNSRSEMNVSTLELGDSALYLCASSLEPGAGNEKLFFGSGTQLSVL.

The chain's CDR3 is CASSQWREGEQFF. The CDR3, as DNA: TGTGCCAGCAGCCAGTGGAGGGAAGGTGAGCAGTTCTTC. This chain links TRBV14 with TRBJ2-1, with D possibly TRBD2 on 6 matching bases. Trimming took 3 bases from V and 9 from J, leaving 12 bases between them. The CDR3 is 13 amino acids. Germline CDR1 reads SGHDN; CDR2 reads FVKESK.

The chain combines TRBV9 with TRBJ1-3; D is uncertain. The CDR3 is 15 residues long. Germline assignment: CDR1 SGDLS and CDR2 YYNGEE. V dropped 1 base and J dropped 0 bases, with 8 bases sitting between them. CDR3 in amino acids: CASSVSHSSGNTIYF. CDR3 in DNA: TGTGCCAGCAGCGTATCACACAGCTCTGGAAACACCATATATTTT.

Concerning this clone: The CDR3 ends on some other residue instead of the conserved phenylalanine or tryptophan, so this is likely a read error. The DNA is omitted, as the CDR3 cannot be located on it reliably, and the CDR3 follows TCRdb's listing. The chain couples TRBV7-9 to TRBJ2-3; the D segment call TRBD2 is taken from the table without a DNA check. CDR1 is SEHNR, CDR2 FQNEAQ, per germline (reference sequence). 12 amino acids form the CDR3, both terminal residues included. The CDR3 spells CASSLSGGPILC.

The count of this clone is one. V and J are TRBV2 and TRBJ1-5, with D unclear. The CDR3 loop spans 13 amino acids. The V and J ends lost 4 bases and 6 bases respectively, with 10 bases between them. Germline CDR1 and CDR2: SNHLY and FYNNEI. The CDR3 region is CASSGATGQPQHF. For the CDR3, the DNA is TGTGCCAGCAGTGGAGCCACGGGTCAGCCCCAGCATTTT.

This chain joins TRBV6-5 and TRBJ2-5, with 7 bases matching TRBD1. The J call could be wrong; TRBJ2-7 is a better fit for the DNA end. From germline, CDR1 is MNHEY and CDR2 SVGAGI. The CDR3 consists of 13 residues. CDR3 in DNA: TGTGCCAGCAGACGCGGACAGGCCTACGAGCAGTACTTC. Residues: CASRRGQAYEQYF.

This chain joins TRBV4-1 and TRBJ1-6; 7 bases map to TRBD1. This CDR3 comprises 16 residues. V dropped 3 bases and J dropped 10; count of bases not matched to a gene: 12. Looked up from germline, CDR1 is MGHRA and CDR2 is YSYEKL. The CDR3 coding sequence is TGCGCCAGCAGCCACGCAGGGGGAGAAAGAAACTCACCCCTCCACTTT. This sequence encodes CASSHAGGERNSPLHF.

The chain carries TRBV19 and TRBJ1-2; D is unclear. V lost 3 bases, J lost 5 bases, and 16 bases lay in between. This CDR3 comprises 15 residues. Germline V lookup: CDR1 LNHDA, CDR2 SQIVND (reference sequence). CDR3 sequence: CASSIDPGVRYGYTF. DNA for the CDR3: TGTGCCAGTAGTATCGATCCCGGCGTCAGGTATGGCTACACCTTC.

This clone was counted between two and nine times. J is TRBJ1-1 and V is TRBV29-1; D remains unclear. Per germline, CDR1 SQVTM and CDR2 ANQGSEA. The CDR3 contains 11 residues. Trimming took off 4 bases at V and 10 bases at J, with 13 bases between the two ends. CDR3: CSVGVAGRAFF. Written as DNA, the CDR3 is TGCAGCGTTGGGGTGGCCGGGCGAGCTTTCTTT. Full variable domain (rest looked up from reference TRBV29-1 and TRBJ1-1): SAVISQKPSRDICQRGTSLTIQCQVDSQVTMMFWYRQQPGQSLTLIATANQGSEATYESGFVIDKFPISRPNLTFSTLTVSNMSPEDSSIYLCSVGVAGRAFFGQGTRLTVV.

The chain carries TRBV27 and TRBJ1-5; 10 nucleotides line up with TRBD1. This CDR3 has 15 amino acids. V shed 5 bases and J 2 bases; nucleotides not matched to a gene: 3. Germline V gene sequence: CDR1 MNHEY, CDR2 SMNVEV (reference sequence). The CDR3 reads CASSAGTGGNQPQHF. The CDR3 DNA reads as TGTGCCAGCAGTGCCGGGACAGGGGGCAATCAGCCCCAGCATTTT.

This clone was detected once. This rearrangement joins TRBV7-2 to TRBJ1-3; D not certain. This CDR3 region has 14 residues. With 6 bases removed from V and 1 base from J, the gap between germline ends came to 10 bases. CDR1 is SGHTA, CDR2 FQGNSA, per germline. The CDR3 DNA is TGTGCCAGCAGGTCCCCAGCATCTGGAAACACCATATATTTT. This encodes CASRSPASGNTIYF.

This clone is a singleton in its sample. The chain carries TRBV4-1 and TRBJ1-3; tentatively, D is TRBD1 (6 bases). Trimming took 4 bases from V and 3 from J, leaving 19 bases between them. The CDR3 is made up of 17 amino acids. The germline CDR1 and CDR2 sequences are MGHRA and YSYEKL. Here the CDR3 reads CASSRSGTPILGNTIYF. The CDR3 DNA follows: TGCGCCAGCAGCCGATCCGGGACACCGATTCTTGGAAACACCATATATTTT.

The V and J genes are TRBV18 and TRBJ1-2; D not certain. This CDR3 contains 14 residues. CDR1 is KGHSH, CDR2 LQKENI, per germline. Between the trimmed V and J ends, which lost 3 bases and 2 bases, there was a span of 10 bases. The DNA for the CDR3 is TGTGCCAGCTCACCCCCCGCACAGAACTATGGCTACACCTTC. This encodes CASSPPAQNYGYTF.

The gene calls are TRBV7-3 and TRBJ2-3, with D tentatively TRBD2 (5 bases). There are 15 residues in the CDR3. Trimming removed 2 bases from V and 0 bases from J, with 9 bases in between. CDR1 and CDR2 from the germline V gene are SGHTA and FQGTGA. CDR3 sequence reads: CASSLRGFSTDTQYF. DNA for the CDR3: TGTGCCAGCAGCTTACGCGGGTTTAGCACAGATACGCAGTATTTT.

The rearrangement uses TRBV11-2 and TRBJ2-3; maybe TRBD1 (5 bases). Germline values: CDR1 SGHAT, CDR2 FQNNGV. V was pared by 0 bases and J by 2 bases, with 21 bases between. The CDR3 contains 19 residues. In nucleotides, the CDR3 is TGTGCCAGCAGCTTAGACTCTAGTGGGGCCAGGAAATACACAGATACGCAGTATTTT. It is translated as CASSLDSSGARKYTDTQYF.

The chain carries TRBV12-5 and TRBJ2-5; no firm D call. The CDR3 is made up of 12 amino acids. Germline values: CDR1 LGHNT, CDR2 FRNRAP. The V end was cut by 1 base, the J end by 11 bases, with 11 bases between. The CDR3 protein is CASGLASGIQYF. The CDR3 DNA reads as TGTGCTAGTGGTTTGGCCTCAGGAATACAGTACTTC.